These T cell receptor beta chains were read from a single sample in a study of response to subunit inactivated influenza vaccine. Via MiXCR, TCRdb re-called the RT-PCR reads, giving one row per CDR3 protein. The data show 530,000 or so distinct CDR3 sequences, approximately 15% seen once. Sequencing was performed on PBMCs from blood, taken approximately 12 days after vaccination. All receptors come from a man in his fifties who received an inactivated influenza vaccine. The CDR3 runs from the conserved cysteine through the conserved F or W. Each record gives: V gene, J gene, CDR3 length, D gene, clone size, CDR3 DNA, CDR3 protein. The D gene is left open where the match is weak. Clone size is shown for a subset of rows, as once, few, many or a class of expanded clone.

v_gene: TRBV5-4; j_gene: TRBJ2-3; len: 13; d_gene: .; abundance: many; CDR3nt: TGTGCCAGCAGCCTCGGACTTGCCGATACGCAGTATTTT; CDR3aa: CASSLGLADTQYF
v_gene: TRBV5-1; j_gene: TRBJ2-7; len: 14; d_gene: TRBD1; abundance: .; CDR3nt: TGCGCCAGCAGCTTGGACGCCGGGACAGGAGAGCAGTACTTC; CDR3aa: CASSLDAGTGEQYF
v_gene: TRBV29-1; j_gene: TRBJ2-5; len: 15; d_gene: TRBD2; abundance: many; CDR3nt: TGCAGCGTTGGACTAGCGGGGGCTCCACGGGAGACCCAGTACTTC; CDR3aa: CSVGLAGAPRETQYF
v_gene: TRBV29-1; j_gene: TRBJ1-5; len: 13; d_gene: .; abundance: few; CDR3nt: TGCAGCACTGCCGGACAAGGAGGCCAGCCCCAGCATTTT; CDR3aa: CSTAGQGGQPQHF
v_gene: TRBV20-1; j_gene: TRBJ2-7; len: 14; d_gene: TRBD1; abundance: few; CDR3nt: TGCAGTGCTAGGGGTCGGACAGGGTGGTACGAGCAGTACTTC; CDR3aa: CSARGRTGWYEQYF
v_gene: TRBV7-8; j_gene: TRBJ2-5; len: 15; d_gene: .; abundance: .; CDR3nt: TGTGCCAGCAGCTTAGCGCTGACAGACCAAGAGACCCAGTACTTC; CDR3aa: CASSLALTDQETQYF
v_gene: TRBV7-7; j_gene: TRBJ2-1; len: 13; d_gene: .; abundance: few; CDR3nt: TGTGCTAGCAGCTTAGGAGGGGGCAATGAGCAGTTCTTC; CDR3aa: CASSLGGGNEQFF
v_gene: TRBV10-3; j_gene: TRBJ1-2; len: 14; d_gene: .; abundance: few; CDR3nt: TGTGCCATCAGTGAGGGGGGACATGGCTATGGCTACACCTTC; CDR3aa: CAISEGGHGYGYTF
v_gene: TRBV7-9; j_gene: TRBJ2-7; len: 13; d_gene: .; abundance: .; CDR3nt: TGTGCCAGCAGCAAACAAGTAAACTACGAGCAGTACTTC; CDR3aa: CASSKQVNYEQYF
v_gene: TRBV9; j_gene: TRBJ1-5; len: 13; d_gene: TRBD1; abundance: few; CDR3nt: TGTGCCAGCAGTACAGGGGAGAATCAGCCCCAGCATTTT; CDR3aa: CASSTGENQPQHF
v_gene: TRBV27; j_gene: TRBJ2-7; len: 13; d_gene: .; abundance: many; CDR3nt: TGTGCCAGCAAAAGCTCCTACTCCTACGAGCAGTACTTC; CDR3aa: CASKSSYSYEQYF
v_gene: TRBV2; j_gene: TRBJ2-3; len: 18; d_gene: TRBD2; abundance: .; CDR3nt: TGTGCCAGCAGTGAGGGCCTCCTAGCGGGGGGGCTTGTAGATACGCAGTATTTT; CDR3aa: CASSEGLLAGGLVDTQYF
v_gene: TRBV7-8; j_gene: TRBJ2-5; len: 16; d_gene: .; abundance: .; CDR3nt: TGTGCCAGCAGCTTATGGTCAGGGGACTACCAAGAGACCCAGTACTTC; CDR3aa: CASSLWSGDYQETQYF
v_gene: TRBV27; j_gene: TRBJ1-3; len: 15; d_gene: .; abundance: few; CDR3nt: TGTGCCAGCAGCCTTACAGGGTCGCGAGGAAACACCATATATTTT; CDR3aa: CASSLTGSRGNTIYF
v_gene: TRBV5-1; j_gene: TRBJ2-7; len: 16; d_gene: TRBD2; abundance: .; CDR3nt: TGCGCCAGCAGCTTGGGGTACGGGGGGGGGATTTACGAGCAGTACTTC; CDR3aa: CASSLGYGGGIYEQYF
v_gene: TRBV13; j_gene: TRBJ2-5; len: 15; d_gene: .; abundance: .; CDR3nt: TGTGCCAGCAGCTTAGGACTAAACCCCGGGAAGACCCAGTACTTC; CDR3aa: CASSLGLNPGKTQYF
v_gene: TRBV28; j_gene: TRBJ1-3; len: 13; d_gene: .; abundance: .; CDR3nt: TGTGCCAGCAGTCTTCGAAGGGTGAACACCATATATTTT; CDR3aa: CASSLRRVNTIYF
v_gene: TRBV12-5; j_gene: TRBJ2-5; len: 12; d_gene: .; abundance: .; CDR3nt: TGTGTCAGTGGTTTGGCACCAGGACTTCCCTCCTTC; CDR3aa: CVSGLAPGLPSF
v_gene: TRBV10-3; j_gene: TRBJ1-3; len: 21; d_gene: TRBD1; abundance: .; CDR3nt: TGTGCCATCAAGAAATTTACCGGGACAGGGGGCAAGGGGGACTCTGGAAACACCATATATTTT; CDR3aa: CAIKKFTGTGGKGDSGNTIYF
v_gene: TRBV18; j_gene: TRBJ2-7; len: 14; d_gene: .; abundance: .; CDR3nt: TGTGCCAGCTCACCAATCGGCGGTTCCTACGAGCAGTACTTC; CDR3aa: CASSPIGGSYEQYF
v_gene: TRBV12-3/TRBV12-4; j_gene: TRBJ2-2; len: 15; d_gene: TRBD2; abundance: few; CDR3nt: TGTGCCAGCAGTTTTGAGACTAGCGGGACCGGGGAGCTGTTTTTT; CDR3aa: CASSFETSGTGELFF
v_gene: TRBV20-1; j_gene: TRBJ1-4; len: 14; d_gene: .; abundance: .; CDR3nt: TGCAGTGCTGAAAGGGGAGGTGGGCGTGAAAAACTGTTTTTT; CDR3aa: CSAERGGGREKLFF
v_gene: TRBV11-2; j_gene: TRBJ2-1; len: 15; d_gene: TRBD1; abundance: .; CDR3nt: TGTGCCAGCAGCTTAGCAAGACAGGGATACAATGAGCAGTTCTTC; CDR3aa: CASSLARQGYNEQFF
v_gene: TRBV6-2/TRBV6-3; j_gene: TRBJ2-4; len: 15; d_gene: .; abundance: few; CDR3nt: TGTGCCAGCAGTTACTCGAAGGTCCAGGAGAACATTCAGTACTTC; CDR3aa: CASSYSKVQENIQYF
v_gene: TRBV4-1; j_gene: TRBJ1-2; len: 14; d_gene: .; abundance: .; CDR3nt: TGCGCCAGCAGCCAATTTGACAGAAACTATGGCTACACCTTC; CDR3aa: CASSQFDRNYGYTF
v_gene: TRBV6-5; j_gene: TRBJ2-3; len: 15; d_gene: .; abundance: few; CDR3nt: TGTGCCAGCAGTTACCGCAGGGTTGGCACAGATACGCAGTATTTT; CDR3aa: CASSYRRVGTDTQYF
v_gene: TRBV12-3/TRBV12-4; j_gene: TRBJ2-7; len: 12; d_gene: .; abundance: few; CDR3nt: TGTGCCAGCAGTGAGGGACCCCTCGAGCAGTACTTC; CDR3aa: CASSEGPLEQYF
v_gene: TRBV15; j_gene: TRBJ2-7; len: 16; d_gene: .; abundance: many; CDR3nt: TGTGCCACCAGCAGAGATTTGGGGGTTTTATACTACGAGCAGTACTTC; CDR3aa: CATSRDLGVLYYEQYF
v_gene: TRBV20-1; j_gene: TRBJ1-4; len: 13; d_gene: .; abundance: few; CDR3nt: TGCAGTGCTAGACAGTCAACTAATGAAAAACTGTTTTTT; CDR3aa: CSARQSTNEKLFF
v_gene: TRBV7-2; j_gene: TRBJ2-3; len: 16; d_gene: .; abundance: .; CDR3nt: TGTGCCAGCACCCTCCGGGGTTGGACTAGCACAGATACGCAGTATTTT; CDR3aa: CASTLRGWTSTDTQYF
v_gene: TRBV12-3/TRBV12-4; j_gene: TRBJ1-1; len: 14; d_gene: .; abundance: many; CDR3nt: TGTGCCAGCAGTTTAGCGGCGGGTGGGACTGAAGCTTTCTTT; CDR3aa: CASSLAAGGTEAFF
v_gene: TRBV21-1; j_gene: TRBJ2-7; len: 14; d_gene: .; abundance: .; CDR3nt: TGTGCCAGCAGCAAAGGACTGCCCTCCTACGAGCAGTACTTC; CDR3aa: CASSKGLPSYEQYF
v_gene: TRBV12-3/TRBV12-4; j_gene: TRBJ2-3; len: 15; d_gene: TRBD2; abundance: few; CDR3nt: TGTGCCAGCAGCTATAGCGGGGCCTACACAGATACGCAGTATTTT; CDR3aa: CASSYSGAYTDTQYF
v_gene: TRBV5-1; j_gene: TRBJ1-6; len: 16; d_gene: .; abundance: many; CDR3nt: TGCGCCAGCAGCTTGGAAGTGACAGCAATTAATTCACCCCTCCACTTT; CDR3aa: CASSLEVTAINSPLHF
v_gene: TRBV12-3/TRBV12-4; j_gene: TRBJ2-7; len: 14; d_gene: .; abundance: .; CDR3nt: TGTGCCAGCACCTTCTCGGGGGGCACCTACGAGCAGTACTTC; CDR3aa: CASTFSGGTYEQYF
v_gene: TRBV5-1; j_gene: TRBJ1-6; len: 18; d_gene: .; abundance: .; CDR3nt: TGCGCCAGCAGCTTAGACCAAAGGGGACACGGCACTAATTCACCCCTCCACTTT; CDR3aa: CASSLDQRGHGTNSPLHF
v_gene: TRBV5-1; j_gene: TRBJ1-2; len: 13; d_gene: TRBD1; abundance: .; CDR3nt: TGCGCCAGCAGGGTTACAGGGGCCTATGGCTACACCTTC; CDR3aa: CASRVTGAYGYTF
v_gene: TRBV10-3; j_gene: TRBJ2-1; len: 15; d_gene: .; abundance: few; CDR3nt: TGTGCCATCAGTGAGTCAAGGAGCTCCTACAATGAGCAGTTCTTC; CDR3aa: CAISESRSSYNEQFF
v_gene: TRBV6-1; j_gene: TRBJ2-3; len: 14; d_gene: TRBD1; abundance: .; CDR3nt: TGTGCCAGCACCGGGGACAGCCAGACAGATACGCAGTATTTT; CDR3aa: CASTGDSQTDTQYF
v_gene: TRBV30; j_gene: TRBJ1-5; len: 15; d_gene: .; abundance: .; CDR3nt: TGTGCCTGGAGTGTAGCGGCCAGCCGCAATCAGCCCCAGCATTTT; CDR3aa: CAWSVAASRNQPQHF
v_gene: TRBV12-3/TRBV12-4; j_gene: TRBJ1-1; len: 12; d_gene: .; abundance: .; CDR3nt: TGTGCCAGCAGGCGGTGGGGCACTGAAGCTTTCTTT; CDR3aa: CASRRWGTEAFF
v_gene: TRBV5-1; j_gene: TRBJ2-5; len: 16; d_gene: TRBD1; abundance: few; CDR3nt: TGCGCCAGCAGTGATAAAATGGGACAGGGGGGAGAGACCCAGTACTTC; CDR3aa: CASSDKMGQGGETQYF
v_gene: TRBV10-3; j_gene: TRBJ2-2; len: 16; d_gene: TRBD2; abundance: few; CDR3nt: TGTGCCATCAGCGGTAGCGGGAGAAGGAACACCGGGGAGCTGTTTTTT; CDR3aa: CAISGSGRRNTGELFF
v_gene: TRBV12-3/TRBV12-4; j_gene: TRBJ1-1; len: 13; d_gene: .; abundance: many; CDR3nt: TGTGCCAGCGGGGGGGCCATGAACACTGAAGCTTTCTTT; CDR3aa: CASGGAMNTEAFF
v_gene: TRBV20-1; j_gene: TRBJ2-1; len: 14; d_gene: .; abundance: .; CDR3nt: TGCAGTGCTATTCCGGGGGACCTGGACAATGAGCAGTTCTTC; CDR3aa: CSAIPGDLDNEQFF
v_gene: TRBV7-3; j_gene: TRBJ2-1; len: 17; d_gene: .; abundance: few; CDR3nt: TGTGCCAGCAGCTCCTCTTTTGGGACCAGCTCCTACAATGAGCAGTTCTTC; CDR3aa: CASSSSFGTSSYNEQFF
v_gene: TRBV5-1; j_gene: TRBJ2-3; len: 17; d_gene: TRBD2; abundance: .; CDR3nt: TGCGCCAGCAGCCCGGGACTAGCGGCGGGGGGCACAGATACGCAGTATTTT; CDR3aa: CASSPGLAAGGTDTQYF
v_gene: TRBV7-8; j_gene: TRBJ2-7; len: 14; d_gene: .; abundance: .; CDR3nt: TGTGCCAGCAGCCCCCCCGGGCTCTACTACGAGCAGTACTTC; CDR3aa: CASSPPGLYYEQYF